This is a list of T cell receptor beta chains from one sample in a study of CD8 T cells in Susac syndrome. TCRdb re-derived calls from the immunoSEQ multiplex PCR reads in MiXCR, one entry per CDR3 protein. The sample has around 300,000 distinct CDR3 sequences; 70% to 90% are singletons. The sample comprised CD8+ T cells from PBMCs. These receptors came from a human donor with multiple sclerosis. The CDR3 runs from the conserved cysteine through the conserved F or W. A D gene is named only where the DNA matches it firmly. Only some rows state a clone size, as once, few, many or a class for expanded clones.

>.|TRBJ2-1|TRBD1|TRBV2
CASMTGLGNEQFF
TGTGCCAGCATGACAGGGTTGGGGAATGAGCAGTTCTTC
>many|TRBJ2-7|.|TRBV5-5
CASSLDPSVYSSYEQYF
TGTGCCAGCAGCTTGGATCCCAGTGTCTACAGCTCCTACGAGCAGTACTTC
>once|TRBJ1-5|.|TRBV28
CASSQQGWPQHF
TGTGCCAGCAGCCAACAGGGCTGGCCCCAGCATTTT
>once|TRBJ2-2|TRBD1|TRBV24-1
CATGEDRGGELFF
TGTGCCACCGGGGAGGACAGGGGCGGGGAGCTGTTTTTT
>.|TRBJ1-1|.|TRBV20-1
CSARDFLAGAEAFF
TGCAGTGCTAGAGATTTTCTCGCTGGTGCTGAAGCTTTCTTT
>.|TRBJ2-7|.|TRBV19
CASSIGYSPDRGPYEQYF
TGTGCCAGTAGTATTGGCTACAGTCCGGACCGAGGGCCCTACGAGCAGTACTTC
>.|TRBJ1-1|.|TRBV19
CASSYMNTEAFF
TGTGCCAGTAGCTACATGAACACTGAAGCTTTCTTT
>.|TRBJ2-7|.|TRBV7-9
CASSSGNALYEQYF
TGTGCCAGCAGCTCCGGAAACGCCCTCTACGAGCAGTACTTC
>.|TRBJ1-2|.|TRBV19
CASSIGNPYVYGYTF
TGTGCCAGTAGTATAGGAAACCCCTACGTCTATGGCTACACCTTC
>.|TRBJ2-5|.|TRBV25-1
CASSAPGQGPREDPGGTQYF
TGTGCCAGCAGTGCTCCGGGACAAGGGCCCCGGGAGGACCCCGGTGGGACCCAGTACTTC
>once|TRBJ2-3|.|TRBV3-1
CASSQDLGGFTDTQYF
TGTGCCAGCAGCCAAGATCTTGGCGGTTTCACAGATACGCAGTATTTT
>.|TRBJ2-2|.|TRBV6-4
CASSDRDNTGELFF
TGTGCCAGCAGTGACAGAGATAACACCGGGGAGCTGTTTTTT
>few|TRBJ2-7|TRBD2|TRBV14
CASRPSGSYEQYF
TGTGCCAGCAGGCCTAGCGGGAGTTACGAGCAGTACTTC
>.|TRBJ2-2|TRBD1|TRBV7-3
CASSLLGTVTGELFF
TGTGCCAGCAGCTTACTTGGGACAGTCACCGGGGAGCTGTTTTTT
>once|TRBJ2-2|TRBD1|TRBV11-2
CASSLVPRGPQTNTGELFF
TGTGCCAGCAGCTTAGTCCCCAGGGGGCCGCAAACGAACACCGGGGAGCTGTTTTTT
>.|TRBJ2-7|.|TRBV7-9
CASSLVLVRNEQYF
TGTGCCAGCAGCTTAGTTTTAGTCCGCAACGAGCAGTACTTC
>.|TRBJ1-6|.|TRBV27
CASSLFGDNSPLHF
TGTGCCAGCAGTTTATTTGGGGATAATTCACCCCTCCACTTT
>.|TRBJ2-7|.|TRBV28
CASSLIPTAYEQYF
TGTGCCAGCAGTTTAATCCCGACGGCCTACGAGCAGTACTTC
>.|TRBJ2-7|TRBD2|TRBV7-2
CASSVGLAGPYEQYF
TGTGCCAGCAGCGTGGGACTAGCGGGACCCTACGAGCAGTACTTC
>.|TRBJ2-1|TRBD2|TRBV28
CASSSPLSGTEDNEQFF
TGTGCCAGCAGTTCCCCCCTTAGCGGGACCGAAGACAATGAGCAGTTCTTC
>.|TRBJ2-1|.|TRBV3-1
CASSQDLPGYNEQFF
TGTGCCAGCAGCCAAGATCTCCCGGGCTACAATGAGCAGTTCTTC
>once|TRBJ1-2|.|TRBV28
CASSLGTRRDYGYTF
TGTGCCAGCAGTTTAGGTACAAGGAGGGACTATGGCTACACCTTC
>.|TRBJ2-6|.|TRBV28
CATTGGARSGANVLTF
TGTGCGACGACCGGTGGGGCCAGGTCTGGGGCCAACGTCCTGACTTTC
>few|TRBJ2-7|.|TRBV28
CASSPGTAFYEQYF
TGTGCCAGCAGTCCCGGGACGGCGTTCTACGAGCAGTACTTC
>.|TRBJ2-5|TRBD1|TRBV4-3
CASSQEPQGAETQYF
TGCGCCAGCAGCCAAGAACCACAGGGGGCTGAGACCCAGTACTTC
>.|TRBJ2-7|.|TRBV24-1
CATSDPPRDGSYEQYF
TGTGCCACCAGTGATCCACCGCGTGACGGTTCCTACGAGCAGTACTTC
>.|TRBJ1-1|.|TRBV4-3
CASSQVLGQSTEAFF
TGCGCCAGCAGCCAAGTCCTCGGACAGTCCACTGAAGCTTTCTTT
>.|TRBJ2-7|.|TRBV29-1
CSVEGGGGLADYEQYF
TGCAGCGTTGAAGGGGGTGGTGGCCTAGCAGACTACGAGCAGTACTTC
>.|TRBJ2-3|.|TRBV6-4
CASSDSGGEPYF
TGTGCCAGCAGTGACTCAGGCGGGGAACCGTATTTT
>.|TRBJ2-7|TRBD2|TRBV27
CASSGGLGLYEQYF
TGTGCCAGCAGTGGGGGACTAGGCCTATACGAGCAGTACTTC
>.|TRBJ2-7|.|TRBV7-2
CASSIWEADSYEQYF
TGTGCCAGCAGCATTTGGGAGGCTGACTCCTACGAGCAGTACTTC
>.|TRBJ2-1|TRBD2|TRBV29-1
CSVPTSEGEQFF
TGCAGCGTCCCGACTAGCGAAGGTGAGCAGTTCTTC
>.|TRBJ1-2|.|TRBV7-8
CASSLYPVWTGVNYGYTF
TGTGCCAGCAGCTTATATCCCGTCTGGACGGGGGTTAACTATGGCTACACCTTC
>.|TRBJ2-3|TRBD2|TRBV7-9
CASPFSGSADTQYF
TGTGCCAGCCCTTTCAGCGGGAGCGCAGATACGCAGTATTTT
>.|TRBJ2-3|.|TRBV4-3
CASSQLGPGSTDTQYF
TGCGCCAGCAGCCAACTCGGCCCCGGAAGCACAGATACGCAGTATTTT
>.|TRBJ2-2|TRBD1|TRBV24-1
CATGLTGGTGELFF
TGTGCCACCGGTCTGACAGGGGGGACCGGGGAGCTGTTTTTT
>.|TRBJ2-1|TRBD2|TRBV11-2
CASSLSSGVGGRTSYNEQFF
TGTGCCAGCAGCTTAAGTTCGGGTGTTGGCGGGAGGACATCCTACAATGAGCAGTTCTTC
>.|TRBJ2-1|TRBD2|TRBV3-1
CASSPSPGEGPHNEQFF
TGTGCCAGCAGCCCCAGTCCGGGGGAGGGCCCCCACAATGAGCAGTTCTTC
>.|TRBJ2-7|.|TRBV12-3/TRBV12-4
CASSAWGYETYYEQYF
TGTGCCAGCAGTGCTTGGGGTTACGAGACATACTACGAGCAGTACTTC
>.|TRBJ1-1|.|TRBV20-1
CSAREYDRSATEAFF
TGCAGTGCTAGAGAATACGACAGGTCGGCCACTGAAGCTTTCTTT
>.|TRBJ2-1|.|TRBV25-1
CASKGGDEQFF
TGTGCCAGCAAGGGGGGGGATGAGCAGTTCTTC
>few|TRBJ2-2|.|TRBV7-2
CASSATSSGELFF
TGTGCCAGCAGCGCGACTAGTTCCGGGGAGCTGTTTTTT
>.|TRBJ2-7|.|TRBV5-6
CASSLGQGFREQYF
TGTGCCAGCAGCTTGGGACAAGGGTTTAGGGAGCAGTACTTC
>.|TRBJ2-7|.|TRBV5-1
CASSLSRGHEQYF
TGCGCCAGCAGCTTGTCCAGGGGCCACGAGCAGTACTTC
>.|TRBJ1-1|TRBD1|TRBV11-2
CASSAGGRNTEAFF
TGTGCCAGCAGTGCAGGGGGAAGGAACACTGAAGCTTTCTTT
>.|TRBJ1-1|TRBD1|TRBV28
CASSIFGTGPTEAFF
TGTGCCAGCAGCATTTTCGGGACAGGGCCTACTGAAGCTTTCTTT
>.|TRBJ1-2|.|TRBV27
CASSSGHTGYGYTF
TGTGCCAGCAGTAGTGGCCATACAGGCTATGGCTACACCTTC
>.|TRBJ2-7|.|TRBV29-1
CSVAFSYEQYF
TGCAGCGTTGCGTTTTCCTACGAGCAGTACTTC
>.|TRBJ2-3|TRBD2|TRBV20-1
CSARASRTSGGELIADTQYF
TGCAGTGCTAGAGCGTCTCGGACTAGCGGGGGGGAGCTAATCGCAGATACGCAGTATTTT
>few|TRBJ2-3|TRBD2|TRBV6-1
CASRTRGTADTQYF
TGTGCCAGTCGGACTAGGGGAACTGCAGATACGCAGTATTTT
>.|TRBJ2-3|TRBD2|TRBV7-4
CASSPSTSGSHRHGTDTQYF
TGTGCCAGCAGCCCTTCGACTAGCGGGAGTCATCGCCACGGCACAGATACGCAGTATTTT
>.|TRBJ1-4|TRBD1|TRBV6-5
CASSTDPGQLNEKLFF
TGTGCCAGCAGTACCGACCCGGGACAGCTTAATGAAAAACTGTTTTTT
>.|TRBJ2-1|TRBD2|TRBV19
CASSQFAGGGDEQFF
TGTGCCAGTAGCCAGTTCGCGGGAGGAGGCGATGAGCAGTTCTTC
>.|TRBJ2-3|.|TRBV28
CASSFVRPDTQYF
TGTGCCAGCAGTTTCGTGCGCCCAGATACGCAGTATTTT
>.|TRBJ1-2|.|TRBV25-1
CASSEIGTGGGYTF
TGTGCCAGCAGTGAAATTGGAACAGGCGGGGGCTACACCTTC
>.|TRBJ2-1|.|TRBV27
CASGYPVIGEQFF
TGTGCCAGCGGGTACCCTGTGATAGGGGAGCAGTTCTTC
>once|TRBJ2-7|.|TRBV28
CASSTTLLTQNPYEQYF
TGTGCCAGCAGTACTACGTTGCTAACCCAAAACCCCTACGAGCAGTACTTC
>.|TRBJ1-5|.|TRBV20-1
CSVSWGVGNQPQHF
TGCAGTGTGAGTTGGGGTGTGGGCAATCAGCCCCAGCATTTT
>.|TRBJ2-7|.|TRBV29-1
CSVEGSSSYEQYF
TGCAGCGTTGAAGGCAGTAGCTCCTACGAGCAGTACTTC